This T cell receptor beta chain was recovered during a study of identical twins. The CDR3 runs to 14 residues. Trimming took 3 bases from V and 6 from J, leaving 11 bases between them. Germline loops: CDR1 KGHSH, CDR2 LQKENI. Regarding this clonotype: Its antigen is as yet unknown.

The study's findings and limits: Among out-of-frame alpha sequences shared by twins, low generation probability occurred in excess.

TCRdb reanalysed the 5' RACE reads using MiXCR and keeps one entry per CDR3 protein. The sample carries 200,000 to 300,000 distinct CDR3 sequences, roughly a tenth recorded once. This chain links TRBV18 with TRBJ2-2; no clear D gene. Input material: memory T cells sorted from blood. The TCR originated in a man aged 50 to 59 in good health. The CDR3 is CASSPLEYAGELFF. CDR3 in DNA: TGTGCCAGCTCACCCCTGGAGTACGCCGGGGAGCTGTTTTTT.